The 6 T cell receptor beta chains reported below all come from one sample, sequenced in a study of cytomegalovirus exposure and HLA in healthy donors. In the PCR, 60 Vbeta and 13 Jbeta primers were used. The method was immunoSEQ multiplex PCR; TCRdb's version includes in-frame clones alone and lacks a portion of them. Of roughly 140,000 clones listed, about 68% are singletons. Source material: PBMCs. The receptors come from a man between 18 and 29 years old in good health and CMV-seronegative.

This clone was observed a handful of times. The chain links TRBV5-6 to TRBJ2-7, with D uncertain. The CDR3 covers 12 residues. Trimming removed 0 bases from V and 1 base from J, with 2 bases in between. Germline assignment: CDR1 SGHDT and CDR2 YYEEEE. The CDR3 DNA follows: TGTGCCAGCAGCTTGGCGTCCTACGAGCAGTACTTC. Protein sequence: CASSLASYEQYF.

V and J are TRBV2 and TRBJ2-5; D not certain. CDR1 is SNHLY, CDR2 FYNNEI, per germline. The CDR3 extends over 12 amino acids. V was shortened by 4 bases and J by 5 bases, with 8 bases between the two germline ends. The CDR3 DNA reads as TGTGCCAGCAGTGCACAGAGCGAGACCCAGTACTTC. This codes for CASSAQSETQYF.

This clone has only a few counts. This chain links TRBV19 with TRBJ2-3; 8 bases agree with TRBD2. J lost 2 bases, V lost 6 bases, and 4 bases had no gene match. CDR1 and CDR2 (germline): LNHDA, SQIVND (reference sequence). This CDR3 has 14 residues. The CDR3 spells CASRRLATTDTQYF. The CDR3 bases are TGTGCCAGTAGGAGACTAGCGACCACAGATACGCAGTATTTT.

The J gene is TRBJ1-5, the V gene TRBV4-3; 8 bases match TRBD1. The germline CDR1 and CDR2 sequences are LGHNA and YSLEER. The CDR3 is made up of 14 amino acids. V dropped 5 bases and J dropped 9; count of bases not matched to a gene: 9. The CDR3 sequence: CASSEDRAFGPQHF. DNA of the CDR3: TGCGCCAGCAGCGAGGACAGGGCTTTCGGGCCCCAGCATTTT.

The rearrangement uses TRBV7-2 and TRBJ2-7; 9 bases match TRBD1. CDR3 length: 15 amino acids. CDR1 and CDR2 from the germline V gene are SGHTA and FQGNSA. The junction had 5 bases not matched to a gene; V was cut back by 5 bases and J by 0 bases. The CDR3, as DNA: TGTGCCAGCAGCATCGGGACAGGGAGCTCCTACGAGCAGTACTTC. Protein sequence: CASSIGTGSSYEQYF. The complete variable domain, with remaining parts taken from reference TRBV7-2 and TRBJ2-7, reads GAGVSQSPSNKVTEKGKDVELRCDPISGHTALYWYRQSLGQGLEFLIYFQGNSAPDKSGLPSDRFSAERTGGSVSTLTIQRTQQEDSAVYLCASSIGTGSSYEQYFGPGTRLTVT.

The chain carries TRBV6-1 and TRBJ2-1; D remains ambiguous. The CDR3 sequence is 13 residues long. Germline V gives CDR1 MNHNS, CDR2 SASEGT. Trimming took 5 bases from V and 5 from J, leaving 10 bases between them. The CDR3 nucleotides read TGTGCCAGCAGTCGAACAGTAAACAATGAGCAGTTCTTC. The encoded protein is CASSRTVNNEQFF.